The TCR beta chain under discussion was sequenced for a study of T cell responses to AZD1222 COVID-19 vaccine. In the study overall: Samples with a second dose at about 4 or about 12 weeks were pooled together. Study-wide results and caveats: Spike-wide coverage was observed for vaccine-associated CD4 TCRs, with dominant responses at 160-218 and 743-854. The donor cohort was predominantly white British with a female majority, and clonal diversity may have been underestimated. The study reported that nearly half of spike-specific TCRs target unmutated variant regions.

The assay was immunoSEQ multiplex PCR, and TCRdb's table has in-frame clones only and misses some. The sample shows roughly 130,000 clones, 88% of them seen only once. As concerns this clone: Its antigen is as yet unknown.

This clonotype was obtained from an adult in good health. Source: peripheral blood, taken on day 0 of AZD1222 vaccination.

CDR3 DNA: TGTGCCAGCAGCTTAGCGGGACGGGGCCTTCGAGAGACCCAGTACTTC. The encoded protein is CASSLAGRGLRETQYF. V gene TRBV11-2 combines with J gene TRBJ2-5; D is perhaps TRBD1 or TRBD2 (5 bases each). This CDR3 has 16 residues. V was cut by 1 base and J by 4 bases, with 16 bases left in between. Germline assignment: CDR1 SGHAT and CDR2 FQNNGV.